A selection of T cell receptor beta chains follows, all from one sample in a study of blood T cell repertoires in COVID-19. Assay used: immunoSEQ multiplex PCR; TCRdb lists only in-frame clones, some missing. This table holds some 340,000 clones, over 75% found once. Sample: PBMCs or T cells enriched from blood (not recorded which). Receptor source: a woman under 40 who had recovered from COVID-19. Both conserved end residues are part of each CDR3. Each record gives: J gene, V gene, clone size, D gene, CDR3 DNA, CDR3 protein. D genes are given only for firm matches. Clone size is given for some rows only: seen once, a few or many times, or a class if the clone is expanded.

j_call: TRBJ1-1; v_call: TRBV7-2; clone_size: .; d_call: .; cdr3_nt: TGTGCCAGCAGCTTACGGCAGGCAGTTGAAGCTTTCTTT; cdr3_aa: CASSLRQAVEAFF
j_call: TRBJ1-1; v_call: TRBV6-5; clone_size: .; d_call: TRBD1; cdr3_nt: TGTGCCAGCAGTTACTCGACAGGGGTCACTGAAGCTTTCTTT; cdr3_aa: CASSYSTGVTEAFF
j_call: TRBJ1-4; v_call: TRBV7-2; clone_size: .; d_call: TRBD1; cdr3_nt: TGTGCCAGCAGCGTAGACAGGGCCGTCTTTGAAAAACTGTTTTTT; cdr3_aa: CASSVDRAVFEKLFF
j_call: TRBJ2-1; v_call: TRBV7-2; clone_size: .; d_call: TRBD2; cdr3_nt: TGTGCCAGCAGCTTATTAGCGGGCCTCACCTACAATGAGCAGTTCTTC; cdr3_aa: CASSLLAGLTYNEQFF
j_call: TRBJ2-5; v_call: TRBV3-1/TRBV3-2; clone_size: .; d_call: TRBD2; cdr3_nt: TGTGCCAGCAGCCACACTAGCGGGGGACAAGAGACCCAGTACTTC; cdr3_aa: CASSHTSGGQETQYF
j_call: TRBJ1-2; v_call: TRBV5-8; clone_size: .; d_call: .; cdr3_nt: TGTGCCAGCAGCTTGAGCCTTATCTATGGCTACACCTTC; cdr3_aa: CASSLSLIYGYTF
j_call: TRBJ1-1; v_call: TRBV7-2; clone_size: .; d_call: .; cdr3_nt: TGTGCCAGCAGCTCATTGGGGGGATTGAACACTGAAGCTTTCTTT; cdr3_aa: CASSSLGGLNTEAFF
j_call: TRBJ1-2; v_call: TRBV7-8; clone_size: .; d_call: TRBD1; cdr3_nt: TGTGCCAGCAGCTTAATAGGTGGGACAGGGGGCGACTATGGCTACACCTTC; cdr3_aa: CASSLIGGTGGDYGYTF
j_call: TRBJ2-7; v_call: TRBV6-5; clone_size: .; d_call: TRBD1; cdr3_nt: TGTGCCAGCAGGGCTAGGACAGGGGCAACCTACGAGCAGTACTTC; cdr3_aa: CASRARTGATYEQYF
j_call: TRBJ1-5; v_call: TRBV11-2; clone_size: .; d_call: .; cdr3_nt: TGTGCCAGCAGCACACGACAGTCCCGTCTTCTGAATCAGCCCCAGCATTTT; cdr3_aa: CASSTRQSRLLNQPQHF
j_call: TRBJ1-2; v_call: TRBV5-1; clone_size: .; d_call: .; cdr3_nt: TGCGCCAGCAGCCTATCAAACCTCTATGGCTACACCTTC; cdr3_aa: CASSLSNLYGYTF
j_call: TRBJ1-4; v_call: TRBV6-5; clone_size: once; d_call: .; cdr3_nt: TGTGCCAGCAGTTACTCCCTTTCAACTAATGAAAAACTGTTTTTT; cdr3_aa: CASSYSLSTNEKLFF
j_call: TRBJ1-2; v_call: TRBV11-2; clone_size: .; d_call: .; cdr3_nt: TGTGCCAGCAGCTTATTTTACGGGGATGGCTACACCTTC; cdr3_aa: CASSLFYGDGYTF
j_call: TRBJ1-4; v_call: TRBV12-5; clone_size: few; d_call: TRBD1; cdr3_nt: TGTGCTAGTTCGACCCAGACAGGGGAGGGTTTTGGCGAAAAACTGTTTTTT; cdr3_aa: CASSTQTGEGFGEKLFF
j_call: TRBJ1-5; v_call: TRBV5-8; clone_size: .; d_call: .; cdr3_nt: TGTGCCAGCAGCTTTCAGTTTAGCAATCAGCCCCAGCATTTT; cdr3_aa: CASSFQFSNQPQHF
j_call: TRBJ2-1; v_call: TRBV7-2; clone_size: once; d_call: TRBD2; cdr3_nt: TGTGCCAGCAGCTTAGCGCGTAGCGGGGGCGATGAGCAGTTCTTC; cdr3_aa: CASSLARSGGDEQFF
j_call: TRBJ2-7; v_call: TRBV5-1; clone_size: .; d_call: TRBD2; cdr3_nt: TGCGCCAGCAGCCCACCACTAGCGGGGACTGGGTACGAGCAGTACTTC; cdr3_aa: CASSPPLAGTGYEQYF
j_call: TRBJ1-5; v_call: TRBV19; clone_size: .; d_call: .; cdr3_nt: TGTGCCAGTAGTATAGAAAAGGGAGATCAGCCCCAGCATTTT; cdr3_aa: CASSIEKGDQPQHF
j_call: TRBJ1-6; v_call: TRBV28; clone_size: .; d_call: .; cdr3_nt: TGTGCCAGCAGTTTTTTGATTCTGGCAGGTCTCTCCTATAATTCACCCCTCCACTTT; cdr3_aa: CASSFLILAGLSYNSPLHF
j_call: TRBJ1-2; v_call: TRBV3-1/TRBV3-2; clone_size: .; d_call: TRBD1; cdr3_nt: TGTGCCAGCAGCCAAACCGGACAGGGGGCGGACTATGGCTACACCTTC; cdr3_aa: CASSQTGQGADYGYTF
j_call: TRBJ1-2; v_call: TRBV6-2/TRBV6-3; clone_size: .; d_call: .; cdr3_nt: TGTGCCAGCAGTTACGGGTACGGCAGGCAGATCTATGGCTACACCTTC; cdr3_aa: CASSYGYGRQIYGYTF
j_call: TRBJ1-2; v_call: TRBV11-2; clone_size: .; d_call: .; cdr3_nt: TGTGCCAGCAGCTTAACCCCGGGGAGTATCGGAAAGGATGACTATGGCTACACCTTC; cdr3_aa: CASSLTPGSIGKDDYGYTF
j_call: TRBJ1-2; v_call: TRBV19; clone_size: .; d_call: .; cdr3_nt: TGTGCCAGTACCCCAAGTCCCAACTTGGGGGGCTATGGCTACACCTTC; cdr3_aa: CASTPSPNLGGYGYTF
j_call: TRBJ1-1; v_call: TRBV29-1; clone_size: .; d_call: .; cdr3_nt: TGCAGCGTTGTCAAAGGGGGGGGCACTGAAGCTTTCTTT; cdr3_aa: CSVVKGGGTEAFF
j_call: TRBJ1-4; v_call: TRBV5-1; clone_size: .; d_call: .; cdr3_nt: TGCGCCAGCAGCTTTGCGGGGAGTAATGAAAAACTGTTTTTT; cdr3_aa: CASSFAGSNEKLFF
j_call: TRBJ2-7; v_call: TRBV7-8; clone_size: .; d_call: .; cdr3_nt: TGTGCCAGCAGTCTCGCGGGACTCGCGTTGGGGGAGCAGTACTTC; cdr3_aa: CASSLAGLALGEQYF
j_call: TRBJ1-2; v_call: TRBV5-1; clone_size: .; d_call: TRBD1; cdr3_nt: TGCGCCAGCAGCTCCGGACAGGGGAATAACTATGGCTACACCTTC; cdr3_aa: CASSSGQGNNYGYTF
j_call: TRBJ1-1; v_call: TRBV28; clone_size: .; d_call: .; cdr3_nt: TGTGCCAGCAGCAGGGTCGGTTTCGCTGAAGCTTTCTTT; cdr3_aa: CASSRVGFAEAFF
j_call: TRBJ1-4; v_call: TRBV7-2; clone_size: .; d_call: TRBD1; cdr3_nt: TGTGCCAGCAGCCCGACAGGGGTAAAAGAAAAACTGTTTTTT; cdr3_aa: CASSPTGVKEKLFF
j_call: TRBJ2-1; v_call: TRBV15; clone_size: .; d_call: .; cdr3_nt: TGTGCCACCAGCACGGCCTCTAGGGGTGAGCAGTTCTTC; cdr3_aa: CATSTASRGEQFF
j_call: TRBJ1-1; v_call: TRBV7-2; clone_size: .; d_call: .; cdr3_nt: TGTGCCAGCAGCTTAGTTTTCACCCAGCGTAACACTGAAGCTTTCTTT; cdr3_aa: CASSLVFTQRNTEAFF
j_call: TRBJ1-1; v_call: TRBV5-4; clone_size: .; d_call: .; cdr3_nt: TGTGCCAGCAGCGTGGCGGGGGGGACTGAAGCTTTCTTT; cdr3_aa: CASSVAGGTEAFF
j_call: TRBJ2-1; v_call: TRBV5-4; clone_size: .; d_call: .; cdr3_nt: TGTGCCAGCAGTCCCCCGGGTGCCGGTGAGCAGTTCTTC; cdr3_aa: CASSPPGAGEQFF
j_call: TRBJ2-2; v_call: TRBV28; clone_size: .; d_call: .; cdr3_nt: TGTGCCAGCAGTCCCTCCCAGCAGGGGGGCACCGGGGAGCTGTTTTTT; cdr3_aa: CASSPSQQGGTGELFF
j_call: TRBJ2-1; v_call: TRBV19; clone_size: .; d_call: TRBD2; cdr3_nt: TGTGCCAGTAATCCAGCGGGAGACAATGAGCAGTTCTTC; cdr3_aa: CASNPAGDNEQFF
j_call: TRBJ1-4; v_call: TRBV15; clone_size: .; d_call: .; cdr3_nt: TGTGCCACCGGGGCCAGGGGCCTCGAAAAACTGTTTTTT; cdr3_aa: CATGARGLEKLFF
j_call: TRBJ2-1; v_call: TRBV29-1; clone_size: once; d_call: TRBD1; cdr3_nt: TGCAGCGTTGAAAAAAATAGGGACAGGGTTATACATGAGCAGTTCTTC; cdr3_aa: CSVEKNRDRVIHEQFF
j_call: TRBJ1-1; v_call: TRBV9; clone_size: .; d_call: .; cdr3_nt: TGTGCCAGCAGCGGGGGTGGGACACAGAACACTGAAGCTTTCTTT; cdr3_aa: CASSGGGTQNTEAFF
j_call: TRBJ1-3; v_call: TRBV6-1; clone_size: .; d_call: .; cdr3_nt: TGTGCCAGCAGTGAAAGTAGGGGCATAGGTGGAAACACCATATATTTT; cdr3_aa: CASSESRGIGGNTIYF
j_call: TRBJ2-6; v_call: TRBV27; clone_size: .; d_call: TRBD2; cdr3_nt: TGTGCCAGCAGTTCCCGGACTAGCGGGGGGCTCTCTGGGGCCAACGTCCTGACTTTC; cdr3_aa: CASSSRTSGGLSGANVLTF
j_call: TRBJ1-5; v_call: TRBV6-2/TRBV6-3; clone_size: .; d_call: TRBD1; cdr3_nt: TGTGCCAGCAGTTACGGTGGACAGGGCCTCAATCAGCCCCAGCATTTT; cdr3_aa: CASSYGGQGLNQPQHF
j_call: TRBJ1-1; v_call: TRBV10-1; clone_size: .; d_call: .; cdr3_nt: TGCGCCAGTAACGCGCGGCGGCTATTTATGAACACTGAAGCTTTCTTT; cdr3_aa: CASNARRLFMNTEAFF
j_call: TRBJ1-6; v_call: TRBV24-1; clone_size: once; d_call: TRBD1; cdr3_nt: TGTGCCACCAGTGATACAATGGCGGGACAGCTGACGGGCTCCTATAATTCACCCCTCCACTTT; cdr3_aa: CATSDTMAGQLTGSYNSPLHF
j_call: TRBJ2-5; v_call: TRBV29-1; clone_size: .; d_call: TRBD2; cdr3_nt: TGCAGCGTTGAAGATGGGGGGGGGACCGTGGAGACCCAGTACTTC; cdr3_aa: CSVEDGGGTVETQYF
j_call: TRBJ2-7; v_call: TRBV2; clone_size: .; d_call: TRBD2; cdr3_nt: TGTGCCAGCAGCACCCCGAGAAGGCGGGGGTTTAGAGAGCAGTACTTC; cdr3_aa: CASSTPRRRGFREQYF
j_call: TRBJ1-1; v_call: TRBV28; clone_size: .; d_call: .; cdr3_nt: TGTGCCAGCAGTTTATGGGGCGAAGCTTTCTTT; cdr3_aa: CASSLWGEAFF
j_call: TRBJ2-7; v_call: TRBV2; clone_size: .; d_call: TRBD1; cdr3_nt: TGTGCCAGCAGGCGAGAGGGGGCTGTGGAGCAGTACTTC; cdr3_aa: CASRREGAVEQYF
j_call: TRBJ2-5; v_call: TRBV28; clone_size: once; d_call: .; cdr3_nt: TGTGCCAGCAGTTTATCGGTGAAGACCCAGTACTTC; cdr3_aa: CASSLSVKTQYF